The 22 T cell receptor beta chains presented below share a single source sample, sequenced in a study of T cell responses to AZD1222 COVID-19 vaccine. The data were produced by immunoSEQ multiplex PCR, yet TCRdb's version contains in-frame clones alone and is incomplete. The sample lists approximately 150,000 clones, around 92% occurring once. The sequenced sample was peripheral blood, obtained 28 days after the second AZD1222 dose. The receptors derive from an adult who received the AZD1222 COVID-19 vaccine.

The chain has TRBV6-5 and TRBJ1-5; 7 nucleotides agree with TRBD1. The germline CDR1 and CDR2 sequences are MNHEY and SVGAGI. The CDR3 covers 15 residues. Trimming removed 5 bases from V and 4 bases from J; junction bases left unmatched: 8. CDR3 loop: CASSPHRQGNQPQHF. The CDR3 region has the DNA TGTGCCAGCAGTCCACACAGACAGGGTAATCAGCCCCAGCATTTT.

The chain links TRBV7-9 to TRBJ1-4; a weak D match, TRBD1 (5 bases). Germline assignment: CDR1 SEHNR and CDR2 FQNEAQ (reference sequence). V lost 3 bases, J lost 5 bases, and 16 bases lay in between. This CDR3 has 16 amino acids. CDR3 sequence (DNA): TGTGCCAGCAGCTTCGACGGGGACGGGGGAAATGAAAAACTGTTTTTT. Translating it yields CASSFDGDGGNEKLFF.

The chain uses TRBV13 and TRBJ2-2; maybe TRBD2 (6 bases). V dropped 5 bases and J dropped 7 bases, with 11 bases sitting between them. Per the germline V gene, CDR1 is PRHDT and CDR2 is FYEKMQ (reference sequence). This CDR3 comprises 13 residues. Here the CDR3 reads CASSALGGGELFF. For the CDR3, the DNA is TGTGCCAGCAGCGCACTGGGGGGCGGGGAGCTGTTTTTT. Looking up the rest from reference TRBV13 and TRBJ2-2 gives the full variable domain: AAGVIQSPRHLIKEKRETATLKCYPIPRHDTVYWYQQGPGQDPQFLISFYEKMQSDKGSIPDRFSAQQFSDYHSELNMSSLELGDSALYFCASSALGGGELFFGEGSRLTVL.

This chain uses TRBV19 with TRBJ1-1; 9 bases are shared with TRBD1. The CDR3 totals 16 residues. Germline CDR1 reads LNHDA; CDR2 reads SQIVND (reference sequence). The J segment lost 7 bases and the V segment lost 3 bases, leaving 12 bases of the junction unmatched. CDR3 in amino acids: CASSMVEDRGDREAFF. CDR3 DNA: TGTGCCAGTAGTATGGTAGAGGACAGGGGAGACCGTGAAGCTTTCTTT.

The V call is TRBV7-8, the J call TRBJ2-4, with D possibly matching TRBD1 (6 bases). Germline V gene lookup returns CDR1 SGHVS and CDR2 FQNEAQ. The CDR3 length is 13 residues. The V end lost 2 bases, the J end lost 7 bases, and 9 bases lay between the germline ends. As DNA, the CDR3 is TGTGCCAGCAGCTTAAACAGGGCGAACATTCAGTACTTC. Protein: CASSLNRANIQYF.

This chain joins TRBV15 and TRBJ1-6; 8 bases map to TRBD1. The germline V gene has CDR1 LNHNV and CDR2 YYDKDF (reference sequence). This CDR3 has 18 residues. J gave up 6 bases and V 10 bases, and 20 bases lay outside the gene matches. The CDR3 bases are TGTGCCAGCCCACCAGGGGGCTCTTGTAGTCCTGGTAATTCACCCCTCCACTTT. This encodes CASPPGGSCSPGNSPLHF.

Note on this clone: At one end, the junction sequence differs from germline, possibly due to a read error. The chain links TRBV10-3 to TRBJ1-3, with TRBD1 matching over 8 bases. This CDR3 contains 12 residues. Per germline, CDR1 ENHRY and CDR2 SYGVKD. CDR3 residues: CAISDADRGSDF. The CDR3 DNA reads as TGTGCCATCAGTGACGCCGACAGGGGTTCGGATTTT.

On this clone itself: This CDR3 is also generated by other DNA sequences in the sample. The chain uses TRBV12-3 or TRBV12-4 and TRBJ1-1, with unresolved D. This CDR3 is 13 amino acids long. The germline V and J ends were trimmed by 6 bases and 1 base, with 9 bases remaining between them. The CDR3 sequence is CASSPGQNTEAFF. In DNA form, the CDR3 reads TGTGCCAGCAGCCCCGGGCAGAACACTGAAGCTTTCTTT.

This clone was detected only a few times. The V gene is TRBV7-2, the J gene TRBJ1-1; the D gene is possibly TRBD1 (6 bases). Germline CDR1 and CDR2: SGHTA and FQGNSA. Trimming cost V 5 bases and J 1 base, with 14 bases left between them. The CDR3 has 15 amino acids. Here the CDR3 reads CASSKGRTANTEAFF. The CDR3 coding sequence is TGTGCCAGCAGCAAGGGCCGGACAGCGAACACTGAAGCTTTCTTT.

This chain links TRBV30 with TRBJ1-1, with D possibly TRBD1 on 6 matching bases. The germline V gene encodes CDR1 GTSNPN and CDR2 SVGIG (reference sequence). V was cut by 3 bases and J by 1 base, with 12 bases left in between. The CDR3 is 14 amino acids. The CDR3 protein is CAWSSLGANTEAFF. The DNA of the CDR3 is TGTGCCTGGAGCTCGTTGGGGGCGAACACTGAAGCTTTCTTT.

J is TRBJ1-2 and V is TRBV3-1 (or the pseudogene TRBV3-2), with D unclear. CDR1 is LGHDT and CDR2 is YNNKEL in the germline V gene (reference sequence). The CDR3 covers 12 residues. Trimming shortened V by 1 base and J by 8 bases, and 8 bases separated the two germline ends. CDR3 nucleotide sequence: TGTGCCAGCAGCCAAGCTAACGAAGGCTACACCTTC. It specifies CASSQANEGYTF.

The J gene is TRBJ2-1, the V gene TRBV7-3; 7 nucleotides agree with TRBD1. Trimming at V came to 5 bases and at J to 4 bases, leaving 5 bases not matched to a gene. Germline CDR1 is SGHTA and CDR2 is FQGTGA. There are 14 residues in the CDR3. CDR3 bases: TGTGCCAGCAGCCTCGGGACAGAATACAATGAGCAGTTCTTC. This codes for CASSLGTEYNEQFF.

Remarks on this clone: The same CDR3 can be traced to other DNA sequences in this sample. This chain links TRBV29-1 with TRBJ2-3; 15 bases fit TRBD2. The germline V gene encodes CDR1 SQVTM and CDR2 ANQGSEA. This CDR3 is built from 15 residues. The J segment lost 3 bases and the V segment lost 6 bases, leaving 4 bases of the junction unmatched. Here the CDR3 DNA reads TGCAGCGTGGCCGGGACTAGCGGGGGGACAGATACGCAGTATTTT. It translates to CSVAGTSGGTDTQYF.

Only one count was recorded for this clone. The chain is built from TRBV4-2 and TRBJ2-7; D is possibly TRBD1 or TRBD2 (5 bases each). The V and J ends lost 0 bases and 4 bases respectively, with 13 bases between them. This CDR3 contains 15 residues. CDR1 and CDR2 from the germline V gene are LGHNA and YNFKEQ. The CDR3 here is CASSQERDVGYEQYF. CDR3 bases: TGTGCCAGCAGCCAAGAAAGGGACGTGGGATACGAGCAGTACTTC.

The V call is TRBV19, the J call TRBJ1-1; D gene uncertain. The V end lost 3 bases, the J end lost 10 bases, and 18 bases lay between the germline ends. The germline V gene encodes CDR1 LNHDA and CDR2 SQIVND (reference sequence). CDR3 size: 14 residues. CDR3 amino acids: CASSIAGSGVGAFF. CDR3 in DNA: TGTGCCAGTAGTATCGCAGGTTCAGGTGTAGGAGCTTTCTTT.

This chain connects TRBV2 to TRBJ2-7; TRBD1 matches at 8 bases. Germline assignment: CDR1 SNHLY and CDR2 FYNNEI. This CDR3 contains 14 residues. V was pared by 5 bases and J by 6 bases, with 9 bases of the junction left unmatched. CDR3 region: CASSPRTGFFEQYF. Written as DNA, the CDR3 is TGTGCCAGCAGTCCCAGGACAGGGTTTTTCGAGCAGTACTTC.

The chain couples TRBV3-1 (or the pseudogene TRBV3-2) to TRBJ1-2; no definite D call. Trimming removed 0 bases from V and 7 bases from J, with 9 bases in between. The germline V gene encodes CDR1 LGHDT and CDR2 YNNKEL (reference sequence). This CDR3 is 13 amino acids long. The CDR3 loop reads CASSQDREPGYTF. CDR3 in DNA: TGTGCCAGCAGCCAAGACCGGGAGCCTGGCTACACCTTC.

This sequence joins TRBV7-9 and TRBJ1-2; D uncertain. This CDR3 has 11 amino acids. V was shortened by 6 bases and J by 7 bases, with 9 bases between the two germline ends. The germline V gene has CDR1 SEHNR and CDR2 FQNEAQ (reference sequence). CDR3 loop: CASRYRTGYTF. The CDR3 DNA reads TGTGCCAGCAGATATAGGACTGGCTACACCTTC.

J is TRBJ2-7 and V is TRBV5-1; 8 nucleotides align to TRBD1. V trimming: 0 bases; J trimming: 5 bases; junction bases outside the gene matches: 7. CDR1 SGHRS and CDR2 YFSETQ come from the germline V gene. The CDR3 runs to 15 residues. CDR3 protein: CASSLAGTGLDEQYF. The CDR3 DNA follows: TGCGCCAGCAGCTTGGCCGGGACAGGTCTCGACGAGCAGTACTTC.

The rearrangement uses TRBV5-8 and TRBJ1-5; D perhaps matches TRBD1 (5 bases). Between the trimmed V and J ends, which lost 1 base and 5 bases, there was a span of 10 bases. This CDR3 is 14 amino acids long. The germline CDR1 and CDR2 sequences are SGHTS and YDEGEE. In DNA form, the CDR3 reads TGTGCCAGCAGCTTGATGGGACTTCATCAGCCCCAGCATTTT. This codes for CASSLMGLHQPQHF.

The J gene is TRBJ1-5, the V gene TRBV10-3; 11 bases are shared with TRBD1. The CDR3 runs 15 residues. From germline, CDR1 is ENHRY and CDR2 SYGVKD. The ends lost 1 base at V and 6 bases at J; junction bases unmatched: 2. In nucleotides, the CDR3 is TGTGCCATCAGTGAGTGGGACAGGGGGGTTCAGCCCCAGCATTTT. The encoded protein is CAISEWDRGVQPQHF.

The gene calls are TRBV10-3 and TRBJ1-3; 7 bases agree with TRBD1. Germline CDR1 and CDR2: ENHRY and SYGVKD. V shed 6 bases, J shed 2 bases, and the junction held 4 bases outside the gene matches. The CDR3 is 14 amino acids. This chain's CDR3 is CAISEQGTGNTIYF. The CDR3 DNA is TGTGCCATCAGCGAACAGGGGACTGGAAACACCATATATTTT.